This T cell receptor beta chain was obtained from a study of OX40 agonist ivuxolimab in advanced cancers. The V gene lost 0 bases and the J gene lost 1 base, with 6 bases spanning the gap. This CDR3 contains 14 residues. Germline V gene lookup returns CDR1 LGHNA and CDR2 YSLEER. The assay was immunoSEQ multiplex PCR, and TCRdb's table has in-frame clones only and misses some. The sample includes 15,000 or so clones, approximately 80% of them seen just once. The rearrangement uses TRBV4-3 and TRBJ2-5; D is ambiguous. This specimen consisted of CD4+ or CD8+ T cells sorted from blood, obtained in a trial of the OX40 agonist ivuxolimab. This receptor was obtained from an adult with an advanced solid tumor such as melanoma, head and neck, liver or kidney cancer. CDR3 sequence (DNA): TGCGCCAGCAGCCAAGAAGACGGCCAAGAGACCCAGTACTTC. Translating gives CASSQEDGQETQYF.